The present TCR beta chain was sequenced within a study of cytomegalovirus exposure and HLA in healthy donors. Study-level background: Early released data comprised about 90 million unique TCRs from HLA-typed donors.

Study findings and constraints: It was shown in a later analysis that HLA-associated TCR beta chains were more clonally expanded than other, equally common chains. Using a false discovery rate of 0.05, a later analysis showed that fewer than 20,000 TCR beta sequences were associated with HLA alleles. In vitro assays verified that a few CMV-associated chains recognized CMV antigens specifically.

13 Jbeta primers and 60 Vbeta primers were used for the PCR. Method: immunoSEQ multiplex PCR; TCRdb's copy keeps in-frame clones and lacks some. This table has about 89,000 clones, around 77% appearing once. CDR3 length equals 19 residues. Trimming removed 4 bases from V and 2 bases from J; junction bases left unmatched: 14. As to this clone: Its cognate antigen is unknown.

The V gene is TRBV5-3, the J gene TRBJ2-3; 12 bases fit TRBD2. TRBV5-3 is reported as an ORF; its role is uncertain. What was sequenced was PBMCs. The sequence derives from a man under 40 in good health and CMV-seronegative. The CDR3 is CARSTRALRLAGDTDTQYF. Written as DNA, the CDR3 is TGTGCCAGAAGCACGCGTGCATTGCGACTAGCGGGGGACACAGATACGCAGTATTTT.